This T cell receptor (beta chain) was sequenced during a study of shared clonotypes between healthy human individuals. Germline values: CDR1 SGHTA, CDR2 FQGNSA. Trimming took off 1 base at V and 4 bases at J, with 15 bases between the two ends. The CDR3 runs 16 residues. Several immunoSEQ plates received, in even portions, the genomic DNA of each subset. Measured with immunoSEQ multiplex PCR; TCRdb has only the in-frame clones, and not every one. The repertoire holds roughly 2,500,000 clones, with approximately 93% as singletons. This receptor was taken from a man between 18 and 35 years old in good health. Some clones in this sample may be carry-over from other donors' samples. Material: naive CD4+ T cells from PBMCs. As for subset: CD45RA+ positively selected. This chain joins TRBV7-2 and TRBJ2-3, with a weak D call TRBD1 (6 bases). CDR3 amino acids: CASSLVRQGWADTQYF. The CDR3 nucleotides read TGTGCCAGCAGCTTAGTTAGGCAGGGGTGGGCAGATACGCAGTATTTT. Variable domain in full (rest from reference TRBV7-2 and TRBJ2-3): GAGVSQSPSNKVTEKGKDVELRCDPISGHTALYWYRQSLGQGLEFLIYFQGNSAPDKSGLPSDRFSAERTGGSVSTLTIQRTQQEDSAVYLCASSLVRQGWADTQYFGPGTRLTVL.